The entry below describes one TCR beta chain. The sample belongs to a study of blood T cell repertoires in COVID-19. At the level of the study: The United States, Italy and Spain were the sources of the acute and convalescent COVID-19 samples.

In the source study's methods: Estimated nucleated cell counts came from reference gene primer amplification. Sequenced by immunoSEQ multiplex PCR; TCRdb stores in-frame clones only, minus some. That table is the source of V, J and clone size, and D and trimming were worked out from the DNA. The data show hundreds of thousands of clones, 85% to 90% seen once. The CDR3 has 8 amino acids. This study enrolled people aged about 18 to 90 from about 26 US geographic areas. Cohorts were assigned according to the clinical history that participants reported. The sequencing sample was made of PBMCs or T cells enriched from blood (not recorded which). J is TRBJ2-4 and V is TRBV21-1; the listed D gene, TRBD2, was not tested against the DNA. TRBV21-1 is a listed pseudogene. This sequence originates from a middle-aged man who had recovered from COVID-19. DNA of the CDR3: TGTGCCAGCTGCCCTACGAATTTC. It specifies CASCPTNF.